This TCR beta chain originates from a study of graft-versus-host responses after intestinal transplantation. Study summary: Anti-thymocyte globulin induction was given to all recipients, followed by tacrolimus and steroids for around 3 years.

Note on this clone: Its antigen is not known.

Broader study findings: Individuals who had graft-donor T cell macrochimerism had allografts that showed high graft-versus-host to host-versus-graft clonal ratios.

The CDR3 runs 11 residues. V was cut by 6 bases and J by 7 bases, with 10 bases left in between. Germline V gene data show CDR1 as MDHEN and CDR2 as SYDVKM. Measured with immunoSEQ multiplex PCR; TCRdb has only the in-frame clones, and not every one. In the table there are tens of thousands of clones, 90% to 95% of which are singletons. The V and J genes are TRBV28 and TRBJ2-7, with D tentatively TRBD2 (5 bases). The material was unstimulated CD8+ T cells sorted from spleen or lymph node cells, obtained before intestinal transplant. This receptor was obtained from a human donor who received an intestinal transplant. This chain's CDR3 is CASRQTGEQYF. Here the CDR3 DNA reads TGTGCCAGCAGGCAGACGGGGGAGCAGTACTTC.